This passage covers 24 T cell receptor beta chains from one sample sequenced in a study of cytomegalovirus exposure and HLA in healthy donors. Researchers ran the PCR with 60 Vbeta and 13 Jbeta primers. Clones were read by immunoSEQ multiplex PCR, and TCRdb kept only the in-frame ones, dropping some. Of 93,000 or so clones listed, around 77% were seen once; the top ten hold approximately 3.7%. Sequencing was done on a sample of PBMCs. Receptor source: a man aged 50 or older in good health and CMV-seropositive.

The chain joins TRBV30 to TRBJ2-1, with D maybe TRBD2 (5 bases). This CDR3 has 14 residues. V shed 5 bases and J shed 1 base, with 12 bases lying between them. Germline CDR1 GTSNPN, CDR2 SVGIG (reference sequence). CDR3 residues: CAWDGLDSYNEQFF. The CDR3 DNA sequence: TGTGCCTGGGACGGACTGGATTCCTACAATGAGCAGTTCTTC.

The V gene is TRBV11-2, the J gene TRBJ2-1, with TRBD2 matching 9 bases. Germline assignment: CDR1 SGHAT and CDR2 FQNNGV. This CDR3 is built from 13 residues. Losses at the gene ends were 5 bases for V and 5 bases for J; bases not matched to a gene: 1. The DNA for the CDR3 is TGTGCCAGCAGCCGACTAGCGGACAATGAGCAGTTCTTC. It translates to CASSRLADNEQFF.

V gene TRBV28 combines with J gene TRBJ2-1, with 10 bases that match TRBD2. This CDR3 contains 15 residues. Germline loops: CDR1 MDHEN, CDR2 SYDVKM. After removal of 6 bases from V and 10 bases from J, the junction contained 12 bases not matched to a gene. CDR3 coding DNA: TGTGCCAGCAGCCCTCCAGTAGCGGGAGGAGGGGAGCAGTTCTTC. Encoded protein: CASSPPVAGGGEQFF.

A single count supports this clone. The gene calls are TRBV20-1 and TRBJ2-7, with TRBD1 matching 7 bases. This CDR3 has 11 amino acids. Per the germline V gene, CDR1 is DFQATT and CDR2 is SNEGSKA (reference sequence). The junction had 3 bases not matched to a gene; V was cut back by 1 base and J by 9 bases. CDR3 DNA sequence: TGCAGTGCTAGAGCCTCAGGGGGGCAGTACTTC. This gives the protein CSARASGGQYF.

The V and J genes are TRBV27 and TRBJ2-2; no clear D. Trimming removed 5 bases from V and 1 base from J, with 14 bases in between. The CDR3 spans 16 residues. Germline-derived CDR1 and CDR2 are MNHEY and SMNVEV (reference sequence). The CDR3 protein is CASSLRPTWNTGELFF. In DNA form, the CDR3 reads TGTGCCAGCAGTCTTCGCCCAACTTGGAACACCGGGGAGCTGTTTTTT.

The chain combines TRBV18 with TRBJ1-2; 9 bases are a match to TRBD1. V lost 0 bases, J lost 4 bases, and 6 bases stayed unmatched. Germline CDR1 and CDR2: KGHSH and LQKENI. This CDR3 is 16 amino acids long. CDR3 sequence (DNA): TGTGCCAGCTCACCACCCGGGACAGGGACCTTCTATGGCTACACCTTC. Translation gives CASSPPGTGTFYGYTF.

For the CDR3, the DNA is TGTGCCAGCTCACCAAGTCCTAGCGGGACGCAGGAGCAGTACTTC. Its protein product is CASSPSPSGTQEQYF. The chain uses TRBV18 and TRBJ2-7, with 9 bases lining up with TRBD2. Germline trimming cut 2 bases from V and 7 bases from J; bases unmatched to any gene: 9. Germline assignment: CDR1 KGHSH and CDR2 LQKENI. The CDR3 sequence is 15 residues long.

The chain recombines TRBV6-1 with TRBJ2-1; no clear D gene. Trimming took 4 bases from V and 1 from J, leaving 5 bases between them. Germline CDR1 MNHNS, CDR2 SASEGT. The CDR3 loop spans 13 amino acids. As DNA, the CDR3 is TGTGCCAGCAGTGTCCGTTCCTACAATGAGCAGTTCTTC. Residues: CASSVRSYNEQFF.

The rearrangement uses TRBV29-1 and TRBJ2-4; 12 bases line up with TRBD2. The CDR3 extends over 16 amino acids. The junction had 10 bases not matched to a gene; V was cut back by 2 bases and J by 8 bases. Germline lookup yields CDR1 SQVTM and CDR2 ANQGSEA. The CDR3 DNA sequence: TGCAGCGTTGAATCTAGGACTAGCGGGAATATATACATTCAGTACTTC. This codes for CSVESRTSGNIYIQYF.

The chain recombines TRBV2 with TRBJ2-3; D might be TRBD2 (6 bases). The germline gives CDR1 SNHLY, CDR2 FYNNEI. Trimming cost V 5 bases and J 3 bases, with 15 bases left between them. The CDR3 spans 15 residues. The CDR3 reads CASSLGGKFTDTQYF. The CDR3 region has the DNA TGTGCCAGCAGTTTGGGAGGAAAATTTACAGATACGCAGTATTTT.

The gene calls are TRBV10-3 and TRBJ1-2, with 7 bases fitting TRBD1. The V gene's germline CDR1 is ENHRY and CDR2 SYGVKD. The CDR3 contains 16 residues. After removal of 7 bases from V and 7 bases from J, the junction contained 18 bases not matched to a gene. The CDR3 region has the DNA TGTGCCATCAATCGCGGTCAATCGGCAGGGGGAAGTGGCTACACCTTC. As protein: CAINRGQSAGGSGYTF.

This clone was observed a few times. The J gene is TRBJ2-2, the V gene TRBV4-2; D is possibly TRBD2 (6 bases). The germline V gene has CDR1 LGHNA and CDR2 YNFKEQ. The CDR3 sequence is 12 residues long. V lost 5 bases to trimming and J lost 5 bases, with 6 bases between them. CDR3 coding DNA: TGTGCCAGCAGCGGGAGGACCGGGGAGCTGTTTTTT. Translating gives CASSGRTGELFF.

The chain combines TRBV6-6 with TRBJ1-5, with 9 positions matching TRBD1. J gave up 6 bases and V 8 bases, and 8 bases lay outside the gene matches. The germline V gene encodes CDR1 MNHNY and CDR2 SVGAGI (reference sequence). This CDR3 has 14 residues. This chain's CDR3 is CASGAYRGRQPQHF. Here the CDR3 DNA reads TGTGCCAGCGGAGCTTACAGGGGGCGTCAGCCCCAGCATTTT.

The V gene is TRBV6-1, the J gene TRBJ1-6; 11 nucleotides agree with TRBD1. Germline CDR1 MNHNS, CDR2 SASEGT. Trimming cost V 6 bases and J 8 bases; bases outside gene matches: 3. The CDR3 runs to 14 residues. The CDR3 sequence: CASSRDRGYSPLHF. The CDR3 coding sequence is TGTGCCAGCAGCCGGGACAGGGGGTATTCACCCCTCCACTTT.

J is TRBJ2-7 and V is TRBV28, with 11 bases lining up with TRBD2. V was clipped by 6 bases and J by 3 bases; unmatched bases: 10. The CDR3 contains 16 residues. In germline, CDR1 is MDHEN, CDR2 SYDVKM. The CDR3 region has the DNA TGTGCCAGCAGCCCCTTGGGACTAGCGGCATTCTACGAGCAGTACTTC. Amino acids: CASSPLGLAAFYEQYF.

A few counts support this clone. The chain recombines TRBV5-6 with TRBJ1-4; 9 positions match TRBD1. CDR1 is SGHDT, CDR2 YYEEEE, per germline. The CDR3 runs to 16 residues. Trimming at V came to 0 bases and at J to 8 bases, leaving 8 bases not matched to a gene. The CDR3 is CASSLGNRGQREKLFF. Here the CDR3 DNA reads TGTGCCAGCAGCTTGGGGAACAGGGGGCAAAGAGAAAAACTGTTTTTT.

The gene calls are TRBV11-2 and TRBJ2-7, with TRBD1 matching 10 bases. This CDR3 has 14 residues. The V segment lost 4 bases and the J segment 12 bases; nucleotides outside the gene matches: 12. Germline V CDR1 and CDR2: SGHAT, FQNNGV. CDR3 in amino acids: CASSSQGQGTEVYF. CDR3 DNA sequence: TGTGCCAGCAGCTCCCAGGGACAGGGGACCGAGGTGTACTTC.

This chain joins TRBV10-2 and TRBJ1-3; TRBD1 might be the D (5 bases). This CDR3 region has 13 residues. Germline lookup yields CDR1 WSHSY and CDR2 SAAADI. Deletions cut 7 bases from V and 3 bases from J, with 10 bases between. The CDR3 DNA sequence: TGCGCCAGCACCAGGGAATTTGGAAACACCATATATTTT. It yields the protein CASTREFGNTIYF.

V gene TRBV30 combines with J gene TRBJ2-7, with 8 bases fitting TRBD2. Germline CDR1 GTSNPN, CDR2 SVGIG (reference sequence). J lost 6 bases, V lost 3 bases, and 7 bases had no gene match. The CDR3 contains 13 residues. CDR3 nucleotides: TGTGCCTGGAGCACAACGGGAGGGACCGAGCAGTACTTC. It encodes CAWSTTGGTEQYF.

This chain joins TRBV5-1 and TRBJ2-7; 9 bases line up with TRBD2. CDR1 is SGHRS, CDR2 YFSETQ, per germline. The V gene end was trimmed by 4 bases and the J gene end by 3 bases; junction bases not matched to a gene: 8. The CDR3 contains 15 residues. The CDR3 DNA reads TGCGCCAGCAGCCCGGGACTAGCCGTCATCTACGAGCAGTACTTC. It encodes CASSPGLAVIYEQYF.

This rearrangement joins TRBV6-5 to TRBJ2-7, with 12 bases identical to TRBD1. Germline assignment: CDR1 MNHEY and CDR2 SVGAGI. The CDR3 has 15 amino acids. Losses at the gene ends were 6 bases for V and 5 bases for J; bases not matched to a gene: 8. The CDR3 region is CASSRTGTGGHEQYF. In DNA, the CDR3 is TGTGCCAGCAGCCGTACCGGGACAGGGGGCCACGAGCAGTACTTC.

The CDR3: CASRRSSYEQYF. The CDR3 coding sequence is TGTGCCAGCAGGAGGAGCTCCTACGAGCAGTACTTC. This chain links TRBV2 with TRBJ2-7, with unresolved D. Trimming took 6 bases from V and 0 from J, leaving 6 bases between them. In germline, CDR1 is SNHLY, CDR2 FYNNEI. The CDR3 contains 12 residues. Together with reference TRBV2 and TRBJ2-7, the CDR3 gives the full variable domain: EPEVTQTPSHQVTQMGQEVILRCVPISNHLYFYWYRQILGQKVEFLVSFYNNEISEKSEIFDDQFSVERPDGSNFTLKIRSTKLEDSAMYFCASRRSSYEQYFGPGTRLTVT.

The DNA for the CDR3 is TGTGCCAGCAGCAAAGACCTGGACGGCGGGACTGAAGCTTTCTTT. Protein: CASSKDLDGGTEAFF. V is TRBV21-1 and J is TRBJ1-1. TRBV21-1 is marked as a pseudogene. This CDR3 region has 15 residues.

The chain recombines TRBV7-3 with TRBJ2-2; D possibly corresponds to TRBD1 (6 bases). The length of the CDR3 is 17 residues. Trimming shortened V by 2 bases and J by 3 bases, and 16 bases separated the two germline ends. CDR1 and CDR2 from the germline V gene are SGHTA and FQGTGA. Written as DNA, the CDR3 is TGTGCCAGCAGCTTACTGCCCCCGGGACAATACACCGGGGAGCTGTTTTTT. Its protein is CASSLLPPGQYTGELFF. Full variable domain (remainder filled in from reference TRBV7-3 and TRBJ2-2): GAGVSQTPSNKVTEKGKYVELRCDPISGHTALYWYRQSLGQGPEFLIYFQGTGAADDSGLPNDRFFAVRPEGSVSTLKIQRTERGDSAVYLCASSLLPPGQYTGELFFGEGSRLTVL.